The subject of this entry is one T cell receptor beta chain. Its antigen is not known. Assay: immunoSEQ multiplex PCR; the TCRdb copy retains only in-frame clones and omits some. This sample has roughly 170,000 clones, with more than 80% found just once. The data were obtained in a study of cytotoxic CD8 clonotypes in ibrutinib-treated CLL. Study-level information: Responses: roughly 24 partial, 2 complete; after median 68 months, 14 stayed remitted, roughly 12 progressed. A median roughly twelve months of treatment, range 6 to 36, preceded the collection of response samples. Study observations and caveats: Private clonotypes, not public ones, expanded at ibrutinib response. Clonality (at baseline) was higher than in age-matched healthy donors and tracked circulating CD8+ T-cell counts.

Germline CDR1 SGHTA, CDR2 FQGNSA. The trim removed 5 bases at V and 2 bases at J, leaving 11 bases unmatched. The CDR3 contains 16 residues. Here the sequenced sample was PBMCs, taken after 24 months of ibrutinib treatment. The J gene is TRBJ2-7, the V gene TRBV7-2; 8 bases align to TRBD1. The source of this sequence is a human donor with chronic lymphocytic leukemia. The CDR3 loop reads CASSLGQGTKAYEQYF. For the CDR3, the DNA is TGTGCCAGCAGCCTAGGACAGGGAACCAAGGCCTACGAGCAGTACTTC.